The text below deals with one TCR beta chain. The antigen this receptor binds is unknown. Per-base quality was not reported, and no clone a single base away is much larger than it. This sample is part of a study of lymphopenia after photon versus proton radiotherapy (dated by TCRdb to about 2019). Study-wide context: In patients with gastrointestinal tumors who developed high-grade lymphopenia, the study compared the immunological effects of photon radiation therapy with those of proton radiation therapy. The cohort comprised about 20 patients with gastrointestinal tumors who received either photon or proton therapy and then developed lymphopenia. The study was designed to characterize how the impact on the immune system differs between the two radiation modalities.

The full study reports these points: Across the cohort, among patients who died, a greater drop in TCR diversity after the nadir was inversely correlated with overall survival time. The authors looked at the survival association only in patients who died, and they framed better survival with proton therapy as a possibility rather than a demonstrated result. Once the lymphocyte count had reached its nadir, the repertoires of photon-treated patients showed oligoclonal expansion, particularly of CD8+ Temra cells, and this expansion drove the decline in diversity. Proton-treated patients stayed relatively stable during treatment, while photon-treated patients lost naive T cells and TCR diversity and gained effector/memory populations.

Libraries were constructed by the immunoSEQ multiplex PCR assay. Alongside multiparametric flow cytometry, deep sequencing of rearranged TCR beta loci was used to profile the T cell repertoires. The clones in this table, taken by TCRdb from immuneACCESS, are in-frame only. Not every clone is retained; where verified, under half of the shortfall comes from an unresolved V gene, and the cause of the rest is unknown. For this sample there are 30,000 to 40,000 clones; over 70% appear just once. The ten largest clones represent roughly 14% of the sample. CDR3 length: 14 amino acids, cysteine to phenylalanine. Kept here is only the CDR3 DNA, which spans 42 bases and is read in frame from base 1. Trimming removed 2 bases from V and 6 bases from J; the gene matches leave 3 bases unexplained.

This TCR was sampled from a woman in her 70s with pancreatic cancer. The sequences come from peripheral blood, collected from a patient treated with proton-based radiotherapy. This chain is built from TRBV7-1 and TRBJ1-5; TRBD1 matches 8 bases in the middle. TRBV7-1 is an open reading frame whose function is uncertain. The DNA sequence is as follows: TGTGCCAGCAGCTCACAGGGGGCGGGTCAGCCCCAGCATTTT. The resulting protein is CASSSQGAGQPQHF.